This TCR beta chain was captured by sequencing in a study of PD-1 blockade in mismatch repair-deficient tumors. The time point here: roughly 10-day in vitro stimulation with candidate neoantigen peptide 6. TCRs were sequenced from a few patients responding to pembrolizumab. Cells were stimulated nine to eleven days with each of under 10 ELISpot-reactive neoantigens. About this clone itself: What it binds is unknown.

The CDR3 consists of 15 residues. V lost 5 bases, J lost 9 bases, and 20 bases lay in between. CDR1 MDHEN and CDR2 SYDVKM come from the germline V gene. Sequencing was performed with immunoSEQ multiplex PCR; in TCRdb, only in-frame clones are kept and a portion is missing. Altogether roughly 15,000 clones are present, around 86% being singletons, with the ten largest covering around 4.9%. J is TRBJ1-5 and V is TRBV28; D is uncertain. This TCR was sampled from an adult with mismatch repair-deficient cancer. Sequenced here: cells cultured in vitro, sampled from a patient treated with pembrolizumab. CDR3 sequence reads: CASSNPGDSIRPQHF. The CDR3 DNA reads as TGTGCCAGCAGTAACCCGGGAGATTCCATCAGGCCCCAGCATTTT.